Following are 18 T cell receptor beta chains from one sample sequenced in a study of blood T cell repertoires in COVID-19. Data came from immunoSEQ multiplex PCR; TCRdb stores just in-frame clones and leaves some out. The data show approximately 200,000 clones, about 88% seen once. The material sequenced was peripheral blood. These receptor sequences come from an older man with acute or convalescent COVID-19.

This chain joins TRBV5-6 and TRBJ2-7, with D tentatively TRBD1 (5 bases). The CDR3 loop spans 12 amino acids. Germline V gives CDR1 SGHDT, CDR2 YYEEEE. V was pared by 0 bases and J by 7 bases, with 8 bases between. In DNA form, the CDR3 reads TGTGCCAGCAGCTTGGGAGCAGGGGAGCAGTACTTC. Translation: CASSLGAGEQYF.

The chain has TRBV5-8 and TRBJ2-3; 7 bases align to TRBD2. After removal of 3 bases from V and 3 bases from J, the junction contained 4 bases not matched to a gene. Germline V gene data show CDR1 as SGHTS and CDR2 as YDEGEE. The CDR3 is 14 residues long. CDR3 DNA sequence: TGTGCCAGCAGCTACGGACTAGTAACAGATACGCAGTATTTT. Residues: CASSYGLVTDTQYF.

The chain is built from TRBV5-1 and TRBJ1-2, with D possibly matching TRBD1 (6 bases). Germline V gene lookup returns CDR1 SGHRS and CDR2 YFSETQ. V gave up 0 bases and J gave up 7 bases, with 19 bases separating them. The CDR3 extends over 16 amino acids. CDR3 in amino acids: CASSLGVSQGLGGYTF. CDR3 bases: TGCGCCAGCAGCTTGGGAGTTTCACAGGGCCTGGGTGGCTACACCTTC.

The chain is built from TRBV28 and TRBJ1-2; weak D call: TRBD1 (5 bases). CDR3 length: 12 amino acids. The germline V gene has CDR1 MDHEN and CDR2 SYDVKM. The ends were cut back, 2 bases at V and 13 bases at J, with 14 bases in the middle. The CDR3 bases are TGTGCCAGCAGTTTACCAGGGATTTTTGGCACCTTC. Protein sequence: CASSLPGIFGTF.

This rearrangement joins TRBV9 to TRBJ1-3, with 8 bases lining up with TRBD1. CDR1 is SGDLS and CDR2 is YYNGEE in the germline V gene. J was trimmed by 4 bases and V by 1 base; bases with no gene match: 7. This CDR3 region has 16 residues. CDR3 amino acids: CASSVTDRDRGNTIYF. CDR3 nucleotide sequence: TGTGCCAGCAGCGTAACGGACAGGGACAGAGGAAACACCATATATTTT.

The CDR3 protein is CSVRTGGDNEQFF. As DNA, the CDR3 is TGCAGCGTCCGGACAGGGGGGGACAATGAGCAGTTCTTC. The J gene is TRBJ2-1, the V gene TRBV29-1, with TRBD1 matching over 10 bases. The CDR3 is made up of 13 amino acids. Germline CDR1 SQVTM, CDR2 ANQGSEA. J lost 5 bases, V lost 6 bases, and 4 bases had no gene match.

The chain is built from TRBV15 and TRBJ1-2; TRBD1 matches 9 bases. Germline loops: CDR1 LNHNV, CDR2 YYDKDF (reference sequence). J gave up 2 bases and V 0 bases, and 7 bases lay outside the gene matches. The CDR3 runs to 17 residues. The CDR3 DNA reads TGTGCCACCAGCAGAGATCCCGGGACAGGGAAGAACTATGGCTACACCTTC. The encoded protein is CATSRDPGTGKNYGYTF.

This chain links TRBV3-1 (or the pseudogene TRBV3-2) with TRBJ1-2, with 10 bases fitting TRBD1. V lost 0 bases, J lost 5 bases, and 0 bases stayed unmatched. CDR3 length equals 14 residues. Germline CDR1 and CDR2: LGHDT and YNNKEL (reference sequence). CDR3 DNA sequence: TGTGCCAGCAGCCAAGAGGGACAGGGGTATGGCTACACCTTC. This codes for CASSQEGQGYGYTF.

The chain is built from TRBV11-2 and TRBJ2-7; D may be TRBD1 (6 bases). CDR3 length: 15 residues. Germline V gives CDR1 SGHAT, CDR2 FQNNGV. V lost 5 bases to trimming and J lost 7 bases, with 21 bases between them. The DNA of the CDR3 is TGTGCCAGCAGCCTCCCCAGGGGCAGGGGCGGAGAGCAGTACTTC. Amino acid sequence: CASSLPRGRGGEQYF.

Here the CDR3 DNA reads TGTGCCAGCAGTACTAACCCAAGCAAGCAATTGTCGTTCTTC. Its protein product is CASSTNPSKQLSFF. This sequence joins TRBV6-5 and TRBJ2-1; D not resolved. The germline CDR1 and CDR2 sequences are MNHEY and SVGAGI. V was trimmed by 5 bases and J by 15 bases, leaving 23 bases between them. There are 14 residues in the CDR3.

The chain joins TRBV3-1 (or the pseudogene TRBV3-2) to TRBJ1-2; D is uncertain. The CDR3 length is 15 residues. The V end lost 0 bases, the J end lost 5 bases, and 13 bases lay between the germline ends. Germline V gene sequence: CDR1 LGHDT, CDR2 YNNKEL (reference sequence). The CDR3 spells CASSQDLAGYYGYTF. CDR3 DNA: TGTGCCAGCAGCCAAGATCTAGCAGGATATTATGGCTACACCTTC.

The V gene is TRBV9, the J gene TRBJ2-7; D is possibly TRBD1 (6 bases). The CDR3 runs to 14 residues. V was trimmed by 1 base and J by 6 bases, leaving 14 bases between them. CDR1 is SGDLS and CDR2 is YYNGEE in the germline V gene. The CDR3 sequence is CASSVSQGNTEQYF. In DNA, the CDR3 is TGTGCCAGCAGCGTATCACAGGGTAATACCGAGCAGTACTTC. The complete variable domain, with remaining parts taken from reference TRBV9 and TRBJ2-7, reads DSGVTQTPKHLITATGQRVTLRCSPRSGDLSVYWYQQSLDQGLQFLIQYYNGEERAKGNILERFSAQQFPDLHSELNLSSLELGDSALYFCASSVSQGNTEQYFGPGTRLTVT.

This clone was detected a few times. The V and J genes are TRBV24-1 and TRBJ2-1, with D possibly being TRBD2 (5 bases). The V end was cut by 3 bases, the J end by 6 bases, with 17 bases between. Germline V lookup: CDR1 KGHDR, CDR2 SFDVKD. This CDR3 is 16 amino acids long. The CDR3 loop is CATSDPTGKAGNEQFF. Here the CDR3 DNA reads TGTGCCACCAGTGATCCGACCGGGAAGGCAGGCAATGAGCAGTTCTTC.

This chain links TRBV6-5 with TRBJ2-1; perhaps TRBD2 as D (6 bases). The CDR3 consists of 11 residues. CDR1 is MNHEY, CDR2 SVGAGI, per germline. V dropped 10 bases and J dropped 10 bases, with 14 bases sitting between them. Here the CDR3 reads CATRRGSEQFF. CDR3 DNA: TGTGCCACCCGTCGGGGGAGCGAGCAGTTCTTC.

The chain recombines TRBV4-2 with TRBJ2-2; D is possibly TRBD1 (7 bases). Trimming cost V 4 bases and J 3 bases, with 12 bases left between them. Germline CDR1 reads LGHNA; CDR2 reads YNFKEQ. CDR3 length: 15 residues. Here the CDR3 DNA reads TGTGCCAGCAGCCCGAGGAGGGGGCACACCGGGGAGCTGTTTTTT. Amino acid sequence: CASSPRRGHTGELFF.

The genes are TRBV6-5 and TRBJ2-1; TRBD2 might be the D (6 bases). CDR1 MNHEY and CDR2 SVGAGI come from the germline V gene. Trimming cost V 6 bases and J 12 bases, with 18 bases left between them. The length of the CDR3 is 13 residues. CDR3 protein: CASRNLGGILQFF. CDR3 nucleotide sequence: TGTGCCAGCAGAAACCTAGGAGGGATATTGCAGTTCTTC.

In DNA form, the CDR3 reads TGTGCCAGCAGCTTTGAGGGAGCTGGTTCACCCCTCCACTTT. Amino acid sequence: CASSFEGAGSPLHF. The genes are TRBV5-5 and TRBJ1-6, with D unclear. Germline V CDR1 and CDR2: SGHKS, YYEKEE (reference sequence). Trimming pared 2 bases from V and 9 bases from J, leaving 12 bases between. The CDR3 runs 14 residues.

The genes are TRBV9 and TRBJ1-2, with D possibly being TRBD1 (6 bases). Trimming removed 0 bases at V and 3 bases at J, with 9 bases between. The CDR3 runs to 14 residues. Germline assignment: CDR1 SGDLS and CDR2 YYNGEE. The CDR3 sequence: CASSVEAGDYGYTF. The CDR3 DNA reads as TGTGCCAGCAGCGTAGAGGCAGGGGACTATGGCTACACCTTC.